What follows describes a single TCR beta chain. The target antigen is unknown. The repertoire was sequenced with immunoSEQ multiplex PCR; TCRdb's copy has only in-frame clones and lacks some. In the table there are roughly 98,000 clones, over 85% of which are singletons. The data were obtained in a study of graft-versus-host responses after intestinal transplantation. Study summary: Transplants were multivisceral, liver-intestinal, or isolated intestinal. Every recipient had anti-thymocyte globulin induction and approximately 3 years of tacrolimus plus steroids.

Germline loops: CDR1 SEHNR, CDR2 FQNEAQ (reference sequence). Trimming stripped 5 bases from V and 1 base from J, with 11 bases between. CDR3 length: 14 amino acids. The starting material was unstimulated CD8+ T cells sorted from spleen or lymph node cells, obtained before transplant. The chain combines TRBV7-9 with TRBJ1-1; D is unresolved. This clonotype was obtained from a human donor who was the organ donor for an intestinal transplant. CDR3 nucleotide sequence: TGTGCCAGCAGCCCGGGAAGGTGGAACACTGAAGCTTTCTTT. This codes for CASSPGRWNTEAFF.